This TCR beta chain was captured by sequencing in a study of cytotoxic CD8 clonotypes in ibrutinib-treated CLL (dated by TCRdb to about 2021). Broadly, across the study: The cohort was composed of 11 relapsed/refractory and approximately 16 treatment-naive patients; IGHV unmutated status was identified in roughly 18 patients. Responses were partial in roughly 24 patients and complete in 2; after median around 66 months follow-up, about 14 stayed in remission and 12 progressed. Response samples were taken after a median of approximately 13 months on treatment, ranging from roughly 6 to 36 months. On average, each sample yielded 250,000 to 300,000 productive templates and tens of thousands of productive rearrangements. Longitudinal samples were obtainable from about 30% of the roughly 86 participants in the trial. Cryopreserved peripheral blood mononuclear cells were collected at three points: before therapy, at response, and at either sustained remission or disease progression. Every remission and progressive disease sample was obtained while ibrutinib was still being received by the patients. Results the study describes overall, beyond this receptor: Public clonotypes were rare and either contracted or stayed stable during treatment, and the rise in clonality at ibrutinib response reflected the expansion of private clonotypes. Baseline clonality was found to be higher than that of age-matched healthy donors and was strongly correlated with circulating CD8+ T-cell counts. Sampling times were not matched between patients in sustained remission and patients whose disease was progressing, and lymph node repertoires were not examined. Clonality rose at ibrutinib response, remained stable during sustained remission, and dropped back toward baseline at progression.

V sheds 1 base and J sheds 4 bases, leaving 4 bases between their ends. Its CDR3 holds 13 amino acids, cysteine through phenylalanine. Only CDR3 DNA remains: 39 bases, in frame from the first base. The germline V gene (reference sequence) specifies SEHNR as CDR1 and FQNEAQ as CDR2. This clone was detected only a few times. Its recognized antigen is unknown. There are no base qualities to consult, and no much larger clone falls within one base. Explained via the paper, the time point label denotes: about a year on ibrutinib. Approximately 2 micrograms of genomic DNA were extracted from cryopreserved PBMCs for TCR beta library preparation. Longitudinal blood samples from CLL patients receiving ibrutinib monotherapy were subjected to high-throughput TCR beta sequencing. The patients took part in an open-label, single-center phase 2 trial of ibrutinib monotherapy. Each clonotype received, on average, around 10x coverage in deep resolution sequencing performed on a MiSeq, where the target depth lay between 1 in 1 million and 1 in 200,000 T cells. The immunoSEQ hsTCRB Kit was used to generate the TCR beta libraries. In the original analysis: Data were analyzed with ImmunoSEQ Data Assistant and ImmunoSEQ Analyzer, with V, D and J genes assigned per IMGT definitions. Clonality was computed as one minus normalized Shannon entropy of productive rearrangement frequencies, ranging from 0 to 1. Only overrepresented clonotypes making up at least 0.05% of the repertoire of each patient were included in the public clonotype analysis. About twelve age-matched healthy donor repertoires from immuneACCESS were used as controls for clonality. TCRdb carries this immuneACCESS record with in-frame sequences only. Its versions omit some clonotypes, under half of them owing to an unresolved V gene in the studies checked, with the rest unexplained. The V and J calls and clone size are taken from that table; D and trimming were inferred from the DNA. The sample yields 150,000 or so clones; 70% to 85% were counted once. Together, the top ten hold 25% to 30% of the sample.

This TCR came from a human donor with chronic lymphocytic leukemia. Sequencing was performed on PBMCs, taken after 12 months of ibrutinib treatment. The receptor chain draws on TRBV7-9 and TRBJ1-4, with no confident D gene call. The CDR3: CASSLEVNEKLFF. The bases read TGTGCCAGCAGCTTAGAGGTTAATGAAAAACTGTTTTTT.